Listed below are T cell receptor beta chains from one sample, sequenced in a study of regulatory T cells in long-lasting Graves disease. From the multiplex PCR reads, TCRdb called clonotypes with MiXCR, one entry per CDR3 protein. The repertoire holds approximately 400,000 distinct CDR3 sequences, with roughly 24% as singletons. The source was peripheral blood mononuclear cells (PBMCs), collected when the disease was refractory, from a patient treated with antithyroid drugs. The receptors derive from a middle-aged woman with Graves disease. Both conserved end residues are part of each CDR3. Fields, in order: clone size, V gene, CDR3 length, J gene, D gene, CDR3 DNA, CDR3 protein. The D gene is left open where the match is weak. Size is stated for part of the rows, as once, few or many counts, or as a class when the clone is expanded.

few,TRBV28,16,TRBJ2-1,NA,TGTGCCAGCAGTGCTAACAGGTGGGGTTTCTACAATGAGCAGTTCTTC,CASSANRWGFYNEQFF
NA,TRBV10-1,13,TRBJ2-5,NA,TGCGCCAGCAGGAAATCACCCGGCGAGACCCAGTACTTC,CASRKSPGETQYF
many,TRBV6-1,15,TRBJ2-6,TRBD1,TGTGCCAGCAGGTCAGGGGGCTCTGGGGCCAACGTCCTGACTTTC,CASRSGGSGANVLTF
few,TRBV6-1,14,TRBJ2-2,NA,TGTGCCAGCAGTCAAATGACCATCACCGGGGAGCTGTTTTTT,CASSQMTITGELFF
few,TRBV6-2/TRBV6-3,14,TRBJ2-7,TRBD2,TGTGCCAGCAGTTACGGCGGGAGCGAATACGAGCAGTACTTC,CASSYGGSEYEQYF
few,TRBV6-1,16,TRBJ1-5,NA,TGTGCCAGCAGCCCTAAGTCACAGGGATGGAATCAGCCCCAGCATTTT,CASSPKSQGWNQPQHF
NA,TRBV7-2,13,TRBJ2-3,NA,TGTGCCAGCAGCTTAGCGTGGACAGATACGCAGTATTTT,CASSLAWTDTQYF
NA,TRBV20-1,19,TRBJ2-3,TRBD2,TGCAGTGCTAGAAAACCGGGACTAGCGGGACGGGAGGTCACAGATACGCAGTATTTT,CSARKPGLAGREVTDTQYF
many,TRBV13,17,TRBJ2-5,TRBD2,TGTGCCAGCAGCCCAAGACTAGCGGGAGGGAGGGAGGAGACCCAGTACTTC,CASSPRLAGGREETQYF
NA,TRBV10-3,15,TRBJ2-2,NA,TGTGCCATCAGTGCAGACAGCGAGAACACCGGGGAGCTGTTTTTT,CAISADSENTGELFF
many,TRBV19,15,TRBJ2-2,NA,TGTGCCAGTAGTACTGACACTCGAAACACCGGGGAGCTGTTTTTT,CASSTDTRNTGELFF
NA,TRBV20-1,14,TRBJ2-7,TRBD1,TGCAGTGCGACCGCAGGGACAGGGTGGCGAGAGCAGTACTTC,CSATAGTGWREQYF
NA,TRBV6-5,13,TRBJ2-7,NA,TGTGCCAGCAGTTATAGCGGCAACTACGAGCAGTACTTC,CASSYSGNYEQYF
NA,TRBV12-3/TRBV12-4,20,TRBJ2-6,TRBD1,TGTGCCAGCTCCTTTGGACCGCCGGGACAGTTTTACTCTGGGGCCAACGTCCTGACTTTC,CASSFGPPGQFYSGANVLTF
many,TRBV7-3,16,TRBJ1-1,TRBD1,TGTGCCAGCAGCTCTGGACAGGGAGACGTGAACACTGAAGCTTTCTTT,CASSSGQGDVNTEAFF
many,TRBV7-9,15,TRBJ1-2,TRBD1,TGTGCCAGCAGCATTGACAGGGGGCGAATCGGTGGCTACACCTTC,CASSIDRGRIGGYTF
many,TRBV28,16,TRBJ1-5,NA,TGTGCCAGCAGTTTCTTGGCCAGGTTTTCCAATCAGCCCCAGCATTTT,CASSFLARFSNQPQHF
few,TRBV19,13,TRBJ1-1,NA,TGTGCCAGTAGTAGGTCTTCGAACACTGAAGCTTTCTTT,CASSRSSNTEAFF
many,TRBV12-3/TRBV12-4,10,TRBJ1-2,NA,TGTGCCACCGACAGCTATGGCTACACCTTC,CATDSYGYTF
many,TRBV28,18,TRBJ1-2,TRBD1,TGTGCCAGCAGTCTAATCCGGGACAGGGGCCGAGCGTCCTATGGCTACACCTTC,CASSLIRDRGRASYGYTF
many,TRBV28,15,TRBJ2-5,NA,TGTGCCAGCAGTTTGGGGCCGGGACATTGGGAGACCCAGTACTTC,CASSLGPGHWETQYF
many,TRBV20-1,15,TRBJ1-5,NA,TGCAGTGCTAGAGCCCCGGGACCGAGCAATCAGCCCCAGCATTTT,CSARAPGPSNQPQHF
many,TRBV28,15,TRBJ1-2,TRBD1,TGTGCCAGCAGGACAACAGGGGGCGCTTCCTATGGCTACACCTTC,CASRTTGGASYGYTF
many,TRBV7-2,16,TRBJ2-5,NA,TGTGCCAGCAGCTTAGCCTTCGGATTCGCTCAAGAGACCCAGTACTTC,CASSLAFGFAQETQYF
NA,TRBV7-9,16,TRBJ2-3,NA,TGTGCCAGCAGCCCTACCGGACAGCTAAGCACAGATACGCAGTATTTT,CASSPTGQLSTDTQYF
few,TRBV30,15,TRBJ1-6,NA,TGTGCCTGGCAAGGGGAAAGCTCCTATAATTCACCCCTCCACTTT,CAWQGESSYNSPLHF
many,TRBV29-1,10,TRBJ1-2,NA,TGCAGCGTTGACAGCTATGGCTACACCTTC,CSVDSYGYTF
NA,TRBV20-1,14,TRBJ1-5,TRBD1,TGCAGTGCAACTACCGACAGGGCCGATCAGCCCCAGCATTTT,CSATTDRADQPQHF
many,TRBV6-2/TRBV6-3,15,TRBJ2-5,NA,TGTGCCAGCAGTTACTCGAGGCTGCGCCAAGAGACCCAGTACTTC,CASSYSRLRQETQYF
few,TRBV4-1,15,TRBJ2-7,NA,TGCGCCAGCAGCCCCCGAGCTCCCGGGCTCTACGAGCAGTACTTC,CASSPRAPGLYEQYF
NA,TRBV2,12,TRBJ2-3,NA,TGTGCCAGCAGGACGACGTTCGATACGCAGTATTTT,CASRTTFDTQYF
few,TRBV20-1,14,TRBJ2-7,TRBD2,TGCAGTGCTAGCCCCGGGACTAGCGGGGGGGAGCAGTACTTC,CSASPGTSGGEQYF
NA,TRBV9,14,TRBJ2-1,NA,TGTGCCAGCAGTTTAAGGGATTATTGGAATGAGCAGTTCTTC,CASSLRDYWNEQFF
NA,TRBV27,16,TRBJ2-4,NA,TGTGCCAGCAGTTTTCGGAGAGACCTAGCCAAAAACATTCAGTACTTC,CASSFRRDLAKNIQYF
many,TRBV10-3,15,TRBJ2-5,TRBD1,TGTGCCATCAGCTTGGACAGGGCGGTTAAAGAGACCCAGTACTTC,CAISLDRAVKETQYF